The rows below give T cell receptor beta chains drawn from one sample of a study of OX40 agonist ivuxolimab in advanced cancers. Data came from immunoSEQ multiplex PCR; TCRdb stores just in-frame clones and leaves some out. The sample has over 95,000 clones, 90% to 95% seen once. Sequenced material: CD4+ or CD8+ T cells sorted from blood, taken in a trial of the OX40 agonist ivuxolimab. Every receptor here comes from an adult with an advanced solid tumor such as melanoma, head and neck, liver or kidney cancer. The CDR3 runs from the conserved cysteine through the conserved F or W. Fields, in order: J gene, V gene, D gene, clone size, CDR3 protein, CDR3 DNA. A D gene is named only where the DNA matches it firmly. Only part of the rows carry a size: once, few, many, or a class if the clone is expanded.

>TRBJ1-2|TRBV18|NA|NA
CASSPPEGGYTF
TGTGCCAGCTCACCACCGGAAGGTGGCTACACCTTC
>TRBJ2-2|TRBV7-3|NA|NA
CASSLLGTSNTGELFF
TGTGCCAGCAGCTTACTCGGGACATCGAACACCGGGGAGCTGTTTTTT
>TRBJ1-4|TRBV19|TRBD1|NA
CASSRQGARNEKLFF
TGTGCCAGTAGTAGACAGGGGGCTCGTAATGAAAAACTGTTTTTT
>TRBJ1-5|TRBV6-1|NA|NA
CASSVAIGGSNQPQHF
TGTGCCAGCAGTGTAGCGATCGGGGGTAGCAATCAGCCCCAGCATTTT
>TRBJ1-5|TRBV5-4|NA|NA
CASSLTGREVQPQHF
TGTGCCAGCAGCTTGACAGGCCGGGAGGTTCAGCCCCAGCATTTT
>TRBJ1-5|TRBV6-6|NA|NA
CASRIDSTNQPQHF
TGTGCCAGCAGAATCGACAGTACCAATCAGCCCCAGCATTTT
>TRBJ2-7|TRBV9|TRBD2|NA
CASSVSATSGHYEQYF
TGTGCCAGCAGCGTCTCAGCGACTAGCGGCCACTACGAGCAGTACTTC
>TRBJ2-1|TRBV4-1|NA|NA
CASSQGPSVGAGNNEQFF
TGCGCCAGCAGCCAAGGCCCCTCTGTGGGGGCCGGTAATAATGAGCAGTTCTTC
>TRBJ1-2|TRBV7-9|NA|NA
CASSFRDIAAYGYTF
TGTGCCAGCAGCTTCCGGGACATCGCCGCATATGGCTACACCTTC
>TRBJ2-7|TRBV11-2|TRBD1|NA
CASSGFPTGTSYEQYF
TGTGCCAGCAGCGGCTTCCCGACAGGGACCTCCTACGAGCAGTACTTC
>TRBJ2-3|TRBV5-1|TRBD2|few
CASSQGTSGFTDTQYF
TGCGCCAGCAGCCAAGGGACTAGCGGTTTCACAGATACGCAGTATTTT
>TRBJ2-7|TRBV27|TRBD1|NA
CASRPTGAYEQYF
TGTGCCAGCAGACCGACAGGGGCCTACGAGCAGTACTTC
>TRBJ1-2|TRBV19|TRBD1|few
CASSNPWRQGRRYGYTF
TGTGCCAGTAGTAACCCCTGGCGACAGGGGAGACGCTATGGCTACACCTTC
>TRBJ2-1|TRBV4-3|NA|NA
CASSKNRRASSYNEQFF
TGCGCCAGCAGCAAAAACCGGCGGGCTAGCTCCTACAATGAGCAGTTCTTC
>TRBJ1-5|TRBV6-6|NA|NA
CASRTENQPQHF
TGTGCCAGCAGAACCGAGAATCAGCCCCAGCATTTT
>TRBJ2-2|TRBV29-1|TRBD2|NA
CSVALLAGGTGELFF
TGCAGCGTTGCCCTACTAGCGGGAGGCACCGGGGAGCTGTTTTTT
>TRBJ2-1|TRBV11-1|NA|NA
CASSSAETRHFF
TGTGCCAGCAGCTCAGCCGAGACCCGGCACTTCTTC
>TRBJ2-3|TRBV4-1|TRBD2|NA
CASSQTGGDTQYF
TGCGCCAGCAGCCAAACCGGGGGGGATACGCAGTATTTT
>TRBJ2-1|TRBV5-4|TRBD2|NA
CASSSSGRAPYNEQFF
TGTGCCAGCAGCTCTAGCGGGAGGGCCCCCTACAATGAGCAGTTCTTC
>TRBJ2-1|TRBV13|NA|NA
CASSSRWGDSTRDEQFF
TGTGCCAGCAGCTCACGTTGGGGGGACAGCACACGTGATGAGCAGTTCTTC
>TRBJ2-7|TRBV11-1|NA|NA
CASSLERSSYEQYF
TGTGCCAGCAGCTTAGAGCGGAGCTCCTACGAGCAGTACTTC
>TRBJ2-1|TRBV5-1|TRBD2|NA
CASSLAASGRLYNEQFF
TGCGCCAGCAGCTTGGCGGCTAGCGGGAGGTTATACAATGAGCAGTTCTTC
>TRBJ1-5|TRBV7-2|NA|NA
CASSFSGGNQPQHF
TGTGCCAGCAGCTTTTCAGGGGGCAATCAGCCCCAGCATTTT
>TRBJ2-1|TRBV7-6|TRBD2|NA
CASSLGRGVNEQFF
TGTGCCAGCAGCTTAGGGCGGGGGGTCAATGAGCAGTTCTTC
>TRBJ1-5|TRBV19|NA|few
CASSLQGNQPQHF
TGTGCCAGTAGTCTTCAGGGAAATCAGCCCCAGCATTTT
>TRBJ1-5|TRBV23-1|NA|NA
CASSQRRWNQPQHF
TGCGCCAGCAGTCAAAGGCGGTGGAATCAGCCCCAGCATTTT
>TRBJ2-4|TRBV7-2|NA|NA
CASSHRTPAVLNIQYF
TGTGCCAGCAGCCATAGGACCCCCGCGGTCTTAAACATTCAGTACTTC
>TRBJ2-3|TRBV4-1|NA|NA
CASSQASGSTDTQYF
TGCGCCAGCAGCCAAGCTTCCGGGAGCACAGATACGCAGTATTTT
>TRBJ2-2|TRBV5-1|NA|once
CASRGTLGTGELFF
TGCGCCAGCAGGGGGACGCTGGGCACCGGGGAGCTGTTTTTT
>TRBJ2-7|TRBV7-2|NA|NA
CASRQDWGAYEQYF
TGTGCCAGCAGACAAGATTGGGGGGCCTACGAGCAGTACTTC
>TRBJ1-6|TRBV25-1|TRBD1|once
CASRPETGMNSPLHF
TGTGCCAGCAGGCCCGAGACAGGGATGAATTCACCCCTCCACTTT
>TRBJ1-5|TRBV6-6|NA|NA
CASSYDNQPQHF
TGTGCCAGCAGTTACGATAATCAGCCCCAGCATTTT
>TRBJ2-6|TRBV7-2|TRBD1|NA
CASSQKGQGLVGANVLTF
TGTGCCAGCAGCCAAAAGGGACAGGGCCTGGTCGGGGCCAACGTCCTGACTTTC
>TRBJ1-1|TRBV29-1|NA|once
CSVADRNTEAFF
TGCAGCGTTGCGGACAGGAACACTGAAGCTTTCTTT
>TRBJ2-3|TRBV7-3|NA|NA
CASSLTSGGDTQYF
TGTGCCAGCAGCTTAACATCCGGGGGCGATACGCAGTATTTT
>TRBJ2-1|TRBV7-2|NA|NA
CASSLGYTDVQFF
TGTGCCAGCAGCTTAGGGTATACGGACGTGCAGTTCTTC
>TRBJ1-2|TRBV5-1|NA|once
CASSLGGSNYGYTF
TGCGCCAGCAGCTTGGGTGGATCTAACTATGGCTACACCTTC
>TRBJ2-3|TRBV5-1|NA|NA
CASRTGSTDTQYF
TGCGCCAGCAGAACGGGGAGCACAGATACGCAGTATTTT
>TRBJ1-1|TRBV9|NA|NA
CASSLERGTEAFF
TGTGCCAGCAGCCTAGAACGGGGCACTGAAGCTTTCTTT
>TRBJ2-7|TRBV5-1|TRBD2|NA
CASSPRTSGAYEQYF
TGCGCCAGCAGCCCCCGGACTAGCGGCGCCTACGAGCAGTACTTC
>TRBJ1-2|TRBV28|NA|once
CASSLGGWNYGYTF
TGTGCCAGCAGTTTAGGAGGGTGGAACTATGGCTACACCTTC
>TRBJ2-3|TRBV6-4|TRBD2|NA
CASKSGPDGCGSPDTQYF
TGTGCCAGCAAATCGGGACCGGACGGTTGCGGGAGCCCCGATACGCAGTATTTT
>TRBJ2-7|TRBV20-1|NA|NA
CSASGQYEQYF
TGCAGTGCTAGCGGTCAGTACGAGCAGTACTTC
>TRBJ2-4|TRBV5-5|NA|NA
CASSLYVLRQDSLAKNIQYF
TGTGCCAGCAGCTTGTACGTCTTGCGCCAGGACAGTTTAGCCAAAAACATTCAGTACTTC
>TRBJ1-1|TRBV6-1|NA|once
CASSDRTMNTEAFF
TGTGCCAGCAGTGACCGGACAATGAACACTGAAGCTTTCTTT
>TRBJ1-2|TRBV9|NA|NA
CASSVVAGVGSYGYTF
TGTGCCAGCAGCGTAGTAGCAGGGGTAGGAAGCTATGGCTACACCTTC
>TRBJ2-1|TRBV19|NA|NA
CASSIDKGSGEQFF
TGTGCCAGTAGTATAGATAAGGGATCCGGTGAGCAGTTCTTC
>TRBJ2-5|TRBV19|NA|NA
CASSIGQSSAETQYF
TGTGCCAGTAGTATCGGCCAATCTAGTGCAGAGACCCAGTACTTC
>TRBJ2-7|TRBV7-9|NA|NA
CASSLSTSRGIVF
TGTGCCAGCAGCCTGAGTACCTCGAGGGGGATCGTCTTC
>TRBJ2-3|TRBV9|TRBD2|NA
CASSFAGAVFSTDTQYF
TGTGCCAGCAGCTTCGCGGGAGCCGTCTTTAGCACAGATACGCAGTATTTT
>TRBJ1-6|TRBV6-5|NA|NA
CASSYVGARNSPLHF
TGTGCCAGCAGTTACGTTGGGGCGCGCAATTCACCCCTCCACTTT
>TRBJ1-1|TRBV6-7|NA|NA
CASNNGGGGDTEAFF
TGTGCCAGCAACAACGGCGGGGGTGGGGACACTGAAGCTTTCTTT
>TRBJ2-7|TRBV11-2|NA|NA
CASSPTVLPYEQYF
TGTGCCAGCAGCCCGACAGTGTTGCCCTACGAGCAGTACTTC